Following are 5 T cell receptor beta chains from one sample sequenced in a study of T cells after somatic rescue of genetic block. Generated by immunoSEQ multiplex PCR, the TCRdb table keeps only in-frame clones and is missing some. The table shows 9,500 to 15,000 clones, with 70% to 75% occurring only once. Specimen: peripheral blood mononuclear cells (PBMCs). These receptor sequences come from a boy younger than 18.

The V gene is TRBV18, the J gene TRBJ2-7, with D hard to call. This CDR3 has 15 residues. Trimming left V 6 bases short and J 3 bases short, with 18 bases between. Per germline, CDR1 KGHSH and CDR2 LQKENI. The CDR3 coding sequence is TGTGCCAGCTCCCAGCCCAGCAGGCCCCTCTACGAGCAGTACTTC. Its translation is CASSQPSRPLYEQYF. The whole variable domain, filled in from reference TRBV18 and TRBJ2-7, reads NAGVMQNPRHLVRRRGQEARLRCSPMKGHSHVYWYRQLPEEGLKFMVYLQKENIIDESGMPKERFSAEFPKEGPSILRIQQVVRGDSAAYFCASSQPSRPLYEQYFGPGTRLTVT.

The rearrangement joins TRBV28 to TRBJ1-5, with 10 bases identical to TRBD1. The CDR3 has 16 amino acids. The germline CDR1 and CDR2 sequences are MDHEN and SYDVKM. Trimming cost V 7 bases and J 4 bases; bases outside gene matches: 10. CDR3 protein: CASIPGGQGYNQPQHF. CDR3 nucleotides: TGTGCCAGCATCCCGGGGGGACAGGGGTATAATCAGCCCCAGCATTTT.

This clone was detected only once. This chain uses TRBV5-4 with TRBJ2-1; 8 bases are shared with TRBD1. Germline trimming cut 3 bases from V and 2 bases from J; bases unmatched to any gene: 4. CDR1 SGHNT and CDR2 YYREEE come from the germline V gene (reference sequence). This CDR3 is 15 amino acids long. CDR3 residues: CASSSQGAAYNEQFF. CDR3 bases: TGTGCCAGCAGCTCGCAGGGGGCCGCCTACAATGAGCAGTTCTTC.

This clone has more than one count but fewer than ten. The chain links TRBV18 to TRBJ2-7, with D perhaps TRBD1 (6 bases). Trimming took off 3 bases at V and 2 bases at J, with 14 bases between the two ends. Germline V gene data show CDR1 as KGHSH and CDR2 as LQKENI. The CDR3 is 15 amino acids. CDR3 DNA sequence: TGTGCCAGCTCACCTTCCTGGACAGCGACCTACGAGCAGTACTTC. Amino acids: CASSPSWTATYEQYF. The full variable domain, rest sourced from reference TRBV18 and TRBJ2-7, is NAGVMQNPRHLVRRRGQEARLRCSPMKGHSHVYWYRQLPEEGLKFMVYLQKENIIDESGMPKERFSAEFPKEGPSILRIQQVVRGDSAAYFCASSPSWTATYEQYFGPGTRLTVT.

This clone was observed a single time. The chain uses TRBV7-6 and TRBJ1-2, with D uncertain. The CDR3 covers 15 residues. Trimming removed 4 bases from V and 4 bases from J, with 16 bases in between. Germline loops: CDR1 SGHVS, CDR2 FNYEAQ. The CDR3 DNA follows: TGTGCCAGCAGCTCAATTTCTCGAAAGACCTATGGCTACACCTTC. Translated: CASSSISRKTYGYTF.